This T cell receptor (beta chain) was documented in a study of control samples from healthy donors and cancer patients. The assay was immunoSEQ multiplex PCR, and TCRdb's table has in-frame clones only and misses some. The data show 120,000 or so clones, with about 87% seen just once and 2.9% held by the top ten. V dropped 0 bases and J dropped 4 bases, with 12 bases sitting between them. This CDR3 is 15 amino acids long. Germline CDR1 MNHEY, CDR2 SMNVEV (reference sequence). What was sequenced was blood. This clonotype was obtained from a man in his fifties or sixties in good health. This chain connects TRBV27 to TRBJ1-2; D is unclear. The CDR3 region is CASSLSLLRPYGYTF. The CDR3 region has the DNA TGTGCCAGCAGTTTATCTCTGTTAAGGCCCTATGGCTACACCTTC.